The sequence of this TCR beta chain was determined in a study of cytomegalovirus exposure and HLA in healthy donors. V gave up 3 bases and J gave up 8 bases, with 13 bases separating them. The CDR3 runs 13 residues. Germline CDR1 reads LNHDA; CDR2 reads SQIVND (reference sequence). The PCR ran on 60 Vbeta and 13 Jbeta primers. This table comes from immunoSEQ multiplex PCR, and its TCRdb copy is limited to in-frame clones, with some not included. The sample contains some 150,000 clones, around 82% of which appear only once. Whole-study findings and limits: While the bulk of TCR sequences proved rare, some public TCRs turned up in many donors. The authors later found most CMV-associated TCR beta chains appeared HLA-restricted. Follow-up analysis found HLA locus-dependent TCR association rates, highest for DRB1 and lowest for HLA-C.

Points on this clone: Its antigen is undetermined.

The sample consisted of PBMCs. This chain joins TRBV19 and TRBJ1-1; D is uncertain. The source of this sequence is a male donor in good health and CMV-seronegative. The CDR3 DNA reads as TGTGCCAGTAGTATGTGGCAGGCGATGGAAGCTTTCTTT. Translation gives CASSMWQAMEAFF.